Sequencing of this TCR beta chain was carried out in a study of T cell responses to AZD1222 COVID-19 vaccine. Method: immunoSEQ multiplex PCR; TCRdb's copy keeps in-frame clones and lacks some. The sample consists of 30,000 to 35,000 clones, around nine tenths of them appearing once. Germline V gives CDR1 SNHLY, CDR2 FYNNEI. The CDR3 extends over 16 amino acids. V was pared by 6 bases and J by 7 bases, with 19 bases between. This TCR was sampled from an adult who received the AZD1222 COVID-19 vaccine. Sequencing used peripheral blood, obtained 28 days after the second AZD1222 dose. The chain is built from TRBV2 and TRBJ1-6; D might be TRBD1 (5 bases). CDR3 nucleotides: TGTGCCAGCAGCCCTACCTCCGGGACGCGGAATTCACCCCTCCACTTT. It codes for CASSPTSGTRNSPLHF.